The 21 T cell receptor beta chains presented below share a single source sample, sequenced in a study of regulatory T cells in long-lasting Graves disease. The TCR beta library used iRepertoire HTBI primers with Arm-PCR amplification of CDR3. TCRdb passed the multiplex PCR reads through MiXCR, listing each CDR3 protein once. The sample has roughly 400,000 distinct CDR3 sequences; roughly a fifth are singletons. The time point here: persistent/refractory GD, antithyroid drugs over 5 years with positive TRAb. RNA extracted from PBMCs served as the sequencing template. The sample was peripheral blood mononuclear cells (PBMCs), taken when the disease was refractory, from a patient treated with antithyroid drugs. These receptors all come from a female donor with Graves disease.

This clonotype was detected only a few times. The gene calls are TRBV20-1 and TRBJ1-2; 8 bases are shared with TRBD1. The CDR3 runs to 16 residues. The germline gives CDR1 DFQATT, CDR2 SNEGSKA (reference sequence). The V segment lost 1 base and the J segment 4 bases; nucleotides outside the gene matches: 11. In DNA form, the CDR3 reads TGCAGTGCTAGAGTGATGACAGGGGACCCCCTCTATGGCTACACCTTC. Its translation: CSARVMTGDPLYGYTF.

This clonotype was picked up one time. V is TRBV12-3 or TRBV12-4 and J is TRBJ2-2, with TRBD1 matching 9 bases. The length of the CDR3 is 19 residues. Trimming removed 3 bases from V and 2 bases from J; junction bases left unmatched: 13. The CDR3 protein is CASSFGSGQGRGNTGELFF. The DNA for the CDR3 is TGTGCCAGCAGTTTCGGATCGGGACAGGGACGGGGTAACACCGGGGAGCTGTTTTTT.

Ten or more counts support this clonotype. The chain combines TRBV27 with TRBJ1-6; 10 bases fit TRBD1. Germline V gene lookup returns CDR1 MNHEY and CDR2 SMNVEV (reference sequence). V lost 2 bases, J lost 9 bases, and 4 bases stayed unmatched. The length of the CDR3 is 15 residues. The CDR3 DNA reads TGTGCCAGCAGTTTAGAGGGACAGGGGATTTCACCCCTCCACTTT. As protein: CASSLEGQGISPLHF.

This clonotype was detected ten times or more. This chain uses TRBV2 with TRBJ1-1; weak D call: TRBD1 (5 bases). The CDR3 spans 14 residues. Trimming removed 3 bases from V and 3 bases from J, with 11 bases in between. Germline V gene sequence: CDR1 SNHLY, CDR2 FYNNEI. CDR3 sequence: CASSDQGWYTEAFF. CDR3 coding DNA: TGTGCCAGCAGTGATCAGGGATGGTACACTGAAGCTTTCTTT.

The J gene is TRBJ1-6, the V gene TRBV20-1; 8 bases match TRBD1. The CDR3 consists of 16 residues. In germline, CDR1 is DFQATT, CDR2 SNEGSKA (reference sequence). Germline trimming cut 1 base from V and 8 bases from J; bases unmatched to any gene: 10. The CDR3 protein is CSARVQGVGPDSPLHF. CDR3 DNA: TGCAGTGCTAGAGTACAGGGGGTGGGTCCGGATTCACCCCTCCACTTT.

This clonotype appeared many times. The CDR3 DNA reads as TGTGCCAGCAGCCCACCTTGGGGCGAGCAGTACTTC. It translates to CASSPPWGEQYF. The chain combines TRBV7-6 with TRBJ2-7, with unresolved D. CDR1 is SGHVS and CDR2 is FNYEAQ in the germline V gene. CDR3 size: 12 residues. Trimming removed 5 bases from V and 6 bases from J, with 11 bases in between.

V is TRBV20-1 and J is TRBJ1-5; unclear D gene. The CDR3 length is 14 residues. Germline V gene sequence: CDR1 DFQATT, CDR2 SNEGSKA (reference sequence). The ends were cut back, 5 bases at V and 1 base at J, with 12 bases in the middle. The CDR3 spells CSALVRDSNQPQHF. Here the CDR3 DNA reads TGCAGTGCTCTCGTCCGAGACAGCAATCAGCCCCAGCATTTT.

This clonotype was observed a handful of times. This chain connects TRBV6-4 to TRBJ2-2, with 7 bases matching TRBD2. The trim removed 8 bases at V and 0 bases at J, leaving 9 bases unmatched. Germline values: CDR1 MRHNA, CDR2 SNTAGT. The CDR3 covers 16 residues. DNA for the CDR3: TGTGCCAGCCCAAAGGCCAGCGGGACGAACACCGGGGAGCTGTTTTTT. Encoded protein: CASPKASGTNTGELFF.

V is TRBV19 and J is TRBJ2-4; D could derive from TRBD1 or TRBD2 (5 bases each). The CDR3 has 14 amino acids. Trimming took off 5 bases at V and 8 bases at J, with 16 bases between the two ends. The germline gives CDR1 LNHDA, CDR2 SQIVND (reference sequence). CDR3 sequence: CASSDAGTTDIQYF. The CDR3 DNA follows: TGTGCCAGTAGTGACGCCGGGACCACGGACATTCAGTACTTC.

This rearrangement joins TRBV20-1 to TRBJ2-7; a possible D gene is TRBD1 (6 bases). This CDR3 has 14 residues. V was trimmed by 0 bases and J by 1 base, leaving 10 bases between them. Germline CDR1 and CDR2: DFQATT and SNEGSKA (reference sequence). This CDR3 is CSARDSGVSYEQYF. The CDR3 DNA reads TGCAGTGCTAGAGATTCAGGGGTGTCCTACGAGCAGTACTTC.

The V call is TRBV28, the J call TRBJ1-2, with D possibly matching TRBD1 (5 bases). The V gene lost 1 base and the J gene lost 0 bases, with 6 bases spanning the gap. The CDR3 has 14 amino acids. Per germline, CDR1 MDHEN and CDR2 SYDVKM. CDR3 region: CASSLLGANYGYTF. DNA of the CDR3: TGTGCCAGCAGTTTATTGGGGGCTAACTATGGCTACACCTTC.

This clonotype was counted between two and nine times. The chain is built from TRBV6-5 and TRBJ2-7; D could derive from TRBD1 or TRBD2 (7 bases each). Per germline, CDR1 MNHEY and CDR2 SVGAGI. This CDR3 comprises 14 residues. The V end lost 2 bases, the J end lost 7 bases, and 15 bases lay between the germline ends. The CDR3 loop reads CASSYPPGGGEQYF. As DNA, the CDR3 is TGTGCCAGCAGTTACCCCCCAGGGGGGGGAGAGCAGTACTTC.

This clonotype showed up many times. V and J are TRBV12-3 or TRBV12-4 and TRBJ2-5; possibly TRBD2 for D (7 bases). The V end lost 2 bases, the J end lost 3 bases, and 13 bases lay between the germline ends. This CDR3 contains 15 residues. Here the CDR3 DNA reads TGTGCCAGCAGTTTACTGGGGGCGGGGGAAGAGACCCAGTACTTC. Protein: CASSLLGAGEETQYF.

This rearrangement joins TRBV7-9 to TRBJ1-4; 7 nucleotides align to TRBD1. The germline V gene has CDR1 SEHNR and CDR2 FQNEAQ (reference sequence). This CDR3 region has 14 residues. V was pared by 6 bases and J by 5 bases, with 6 bases of the junction left unmatched. The CDR3 DNA is TGTGCCAGCAGTACAGGGGACCCGAATGAAAAACTGTTTTTT. Encoded protein: CASSTGDPNEKLFF.

This chain uses TRBV13 with TRBJ1-6, with 7 bases lining up with TRBD1. Germline trimming cut 6 bases from V and 5 bases from J; bases unmatched to any gene: 7. The CDR3 covers 15 residues. Germline CDR1 is PRHDT and CDR2 is FYEKMQ (reference sequence). The CDR3 bases are TGTGCCAGCAGTCCGACAGGGCTTAATAATTCACCCCTCCACTTT. Protein product: CASSPTGLNNSPLHF.

Many counts were recorded for this clonotype. This sequence joins TRBV27 and TRBJ2-6, with 7 bases identical to TRBD1. The CDR3 runs to 18 residues. The V gene end was trimmed by 1 base and the J gene end by 0 bases; junction bases not matched to a gene: 6. CDR1 MNHEY and CDR2 SMNVEV come from the germline V gene (reference sequence). CDR3: CASSLLRQGHSGANVLTF. The CDR3 nucleotides are TGTGCCAGCAGTTTATTGCGACAGGGCCACTCTGGGGCCAACGTCCTGACTTTC.

J is TRBJ1-2 and V is TRBV6-1, with 8 bases identical to TRBD1. Germline CDR1 is MNHNS and CDR2 is SASEGT. Germline trimming cut 5 bases from V and 0 bases from J; bases unmatched to any gene: 11. The CDR3 totals 17 residues. The CDR3 region is CASSPASGTGTNYGYTF. In DNA, the CDR3 is TGTGCCAGCAGTCCTGCCTCTGGGACAGGCACTAACTATGGCTACACCTTC.

The chain links TRBV5-1 to TRBJ2-1; maybe TRBD1 (6 bases). The germline V gene has CDR1 SGHRS and CDR2 YFSETQ. The CDR3 runs 15 residues. V dropped 0 bases and J dropped 6 bases, with 13 bases sitting between them. CDR3 nucleotides: TGCGCCAGCAGCTTGGATACAGGGCCGGGCAATGAGCAGTTCTTC. Protein: CASSLDTGPGNEQFF.

This clonotype was counted a single time. The genes are TRBV7-9 and TRBJ2-2; 7 nucleotides line up with TRBD2. Trimming at V came to 0 bases and at J to 6 bases, leaving 13 bases not matched to a gene. The CDR3 sequence is 18 residues long. The germline gives CDR1 SEHNR, CDR2 FQNEAQ (reference sequence). CDR3 sequence: CASSLARVVAGQSGELFF. The DNA of the CDR3 is TGTGCCAGCAGCTTAGCGAGAGTGGTAGCGGGTCAATCCGGGGAGCTGTTTTTT. The variable domain in full, completed from reference TRBV7-9 and TRBJ2-2, reads DTGVSQNPRHKITKRGQNVTFRCDPISEHNRLYWYRQTLGQGPEFLTYFQNEAQLEKSRLLSDRFSAERPKGSFSTLEIQRTEQGDSAMYLCASSLARVVAGQSGELFFGEGSRLTVL.

Remarks on this clonotype: A much larger clone differs by one base, so this may be a read error. This sequence joins TRBV3-1 and TRBJ1-2; TRBD1 aligns across 8 bases. There are 14 residues in the CDR3. The germline V gene encodes CDR1 LGHDT and CDR2 YNNKEL (reference sequence). Unmatched junction bases numbered 7, after V lost 4 bases and J lost 6 bases. CDR3 loop: CASSRGTGVNGYTF. The CDR3 coding sequence is TGTGCCAGCAGCCGCGGGACAGGAGTTAATGGCTACACCTTC. Complete variable domain (other parts from reference TRBV3-1 and TRBJ1-2): DTAVSQTPKYLVTQMGNDKSIKCEQNLGHDTMYWYKQDSKKFLKIMFSYNNKELIINETVPNRFSPKSPDKAHLNLHINSLELGDSAVYFCASSRGTGVNGYTFGSGTRLTVV.

This clonotype was seen a few times. This chain joins TRBV9 and TRBJ1-3, with 8 positions matching TRBD1. Germline V gene lookup returns CDR1 SGDLS and CDR2 YYNGEE. J lost 2 bases, V lost 3 bases, and 4 bases had no gene match. This CDR3 has 15 residues. This CDR3 is CASSAGQGTGNTIYF. The CDR3 nucleotides are TGTGCCAGCAGCGCCGGACAGGGCACTGGAAACACCATATATTTT.